This TCR beta chain was identified during a study of identifying expanded T cells in peripheral blood. General study points: Differentially abundant clones: around 1.2 between replicates, 15 to 17 at roughly 15 days, less than 20 at four. Variance in clone template counts between roughly 2-week samples significantly increased with total template count across all healthy donors.

Profiled with immunoSEQ multiplex PCR; TCRdb holds only in-frame clones, not every one. The sample records about 78,000 clones, around 89% being singletons. Remarks on this clone: Its antigen is not known.

In germline, CDR1 is MNHEY, CDR2 SVGAGI. The CDR3 sequence is 15 residues long. V lost 4 bases, J lost 5 bases, and 12 bases lay in between. No infections or other immune events were documented during collection. The rearrangement joins TRBV6-5 to TRBJ2-6; D unresolved. This receptor was obtained from a person aged 18 to 70 in good health. Sequencing was performed on blood. DNA for the CDR3: TGTGCCAGCAGTTTATCGGGTCTCTGGGCCAACGTCCTGACTTTC. This gives the protein CASSLSGLWANVLTF.